This T cell receptor beta chain stems from a study of metastatic and nonmetastatic thyroid tumors. Study overall: The comparison covered peripheral blood and tumor or nodule tissue in malignant and benign thyroid patients.

At least ten counts were recorded for this clone. Its antigen is not identified. Study-level findings and limits: Malignant thyroid tumors reportedly exceeded benign nodules significantly in TCR beta diversity, with the difference appearing in blood and tumor.

Trimming at V came to 6 bases and at J to 1 base, leaving 4 bases not matched to a gene. Germline loops: CDR1 MDHEN, CDR2 SYDVKM. The CDR3 length is 14 residues. Thyroid surgery was performed in patients who had received no treatment beforehand. Original handling: Construction of a distant-metastasis classifier for papillary thyroid cancer relied on CDR3 differences across clinicopathological groups. TCRdb re-called clones via MiXCR from the PCR reads. TCRdb's processing, not the authors' own work, is the source of the V and J calls. In the table there are about 59,000 clones, 15% to 20% of which are singletons.

Sequences were obtained from blood. The chain joins TRBV28 to TRBJ2-3; 7 nucleotides align to TRBD2. The source is a male donor with papillary thyroid cancer or a benign thyroid nodule (not recorded which). Some clones in this sample may be carry-over from other donors' samples. CDR3 in amino acids: CASRDTSGTDTQYF. CDR3 DNA sequence: TGTGCCAGCAGAGATACTAGCGGCACAGATACGCAGTATTTT. The whole variable domain, filled in from reference TRBV28 and TRBJ2-3, reads DVKVTQSSRYLVKRTGEKVFLECVQDMDHENMFWYRQDPGLGLRLIYFSYDVKMKEKGDIPEGYSVSREKKERFSLILESASTNQTSMYLCASRDTSGTDTQYFGPGTRLTVL.